This T cell receptor (beta chain) was identified during a study of shared clonotypes between healthy human individuals. Background on the study: Two women and a few men aged 18 to 49 served as donors.

When replicate PCRs were run on sorted subsets, they used roughly 0.2 ug DNA, tens of thousands of T cell genomes. Generated by immunoSEQ multiplex PCR, the TCRdb table keeps only in-frame clones and is missing some. The sample contains about 2,200,000 clones, about 93% of which appear only once. Terminally differentiated effector memory CD45RA+ cells were excluded from the naive CD8 cells, which were CD45RO-negative and positively selected for CCR7. Comments on this clone: The antigen is unknown.

CDR1 and CDR2 from the germline V gene are MDHEN and SYDVKM. The CDR3 extends over 15 amino acids. The V and J ends lost 3 bases and 6 bases, in that order; junction bases with no gene match: 8. Findings and caveats of the study: Incomplete sequencing of sorted subsets was indicated by rarefaction despite large depth. All-four-donor shared clonotypes had higher generation probabilities than non-shared clonotypes did.

The sample was naive CD8+ T cells from PBMCs. This clonotype was sampled from a man between 18 and 35 years old in good health. Some clones in this sample may be carry-over from other donors' samples. The gene calls are TRBV28 and TRBJ2-3; 8 bases align to TRBD2. CDR3 in DNA: TGTGCCAGCAGTTTTCGGCCAGCGGGAGTGGATACGCAGTATTTT. Protein sequence: CASSFRPAGVDTQYF. The variable domain in full, completed from reference TRBV28 and TRBJ2-3, reads DVKVTQSSRYLVKRTGEKVFLECVQDMDHENMFWYRQDPGLGLRLIYFSYDVKMKEKGDIPEGYSVSREKKERFSLILESASTNQTSMYLCASSFRPAGVDTQYFGPGTRLTVL.